This entry lists 9 T cell receptor beta chains sequenced from one sample in a study of blood T cell repertoires in COVID-19. Data came from immunoSEQ multiplex PCR; TCRdb stores just in-frame clones and leaves some out. The sample yields about 280,000 clones, 85% seen once. The sequencing sample was made of PBMCs or T cells enriched from blood (not recorded which). Source of these receptors: a woman in her fifties or sixties who had recovered from COVID-19.

The V call is TRBV2, the J call TRBJ2-3; D not certain. The CDR3 is made up of 15 amino acids. The germline CDR1 and CDR2 sequences are SNHLY and FYNNEI. V lost 6 bases and J lost 3, with 16 bases in between. The CDR3 loop is CASRQPRTGTDTQYF. CDR3 DNA sequence: TGTGCCAGCAGGCAACCAAGAACCGGGACAGATACGCAGTATTTT.

This chain joins TRBV4-1 and TRBJ1-2; 7 nucleotides align to TRBD1. The CDR3 has 14 residues. With V trimmed by 1 base and J by 3 bases, 2 bases remained unmatched. Germline V gene lookup returns CDR1 MGHRA and CDR2 YSYEKL. In nucleotides, the CDR3 is TGCGCCAGCAGCCAAGCCGGGACAGACTATGGCTACACCTTC. As protein: CASSQAGTDYGYTF.

This rearrangement joins TRBV18 to TRBJ1-6, with 9 positions matching TRBD1. V was pared by 4 bases and J by 10 bases, with 11 bases of the junction left unmatched. This CDR3 is built from 16 residues. Germline CDR1 and CDR2: KGHSH and LQKENI. This CDR3 reads CASSLTGQGRGSPLHF. The CDR3 DNA is TGTGCCAGCTCACTGACGGGACAGGGTAGGGGGTCACCCCTCCACTTT.

This clone occurred once. The genes are TRBV9 and TRBJ2-7; D perhaps matches TRBD1 (6 bases). The V gene's germline CDR1 is SGDLS and CDR2 YYNGEE. There are 13 residues in the CDR3. V was cut by 5 bases and J by 4 bases, with 13 bases left in between. CDR3 region: CASSSSGDYEQYF. The CDR3 region has the DNA TGTGCCAGCAGTAGCTCAGGGGATTACGAGCAGTACTTC.

This clone was recorded once. The chain carries TRBV19 and TRBJ1-5, with D uncertain. The V end was cut by 7 bases, the J end by 9 bases, with 13 bases between. CDR1 and CDR2 (germline): LNHDA, SQIVND (reference sequence). CDR3 length equals 12 residues. The CDR3 coding sequence is TGTGCCAGTACCACCTACGGGGTGCCCCAGCATTTT. Amino acid sequence: CASTTYGVPQHF.

This rearrangement joins TRBV6-5 to TRBJ2-5; TRBD1 matches at 9 bases. The J segment lost 5 bases and the V segment lost 4 bases, leaving 8 bases of the junction unmatched. Germline loops: CDR1 MNHEY, CDR2 SVGAGI. The CDR3 spans 15 residues. Here the CDR3 reads CASSSNRGPEETQYF. The CDR3 DNA is TGTGCCAGCAGTTCAAACAGGGGGCCCGAGGAGACCCAGTACTTC.

The chain has TRBV7-9 and TRBJ2-7; 9 nucleotides match TRBD1. Trimming removed 5 bases from V and 0 bases from J; junction bases left unmatched: 8. Germline CDR1 and CDR2: SEHNR and FQNEAQ (reference sequence). There are 16 residues in the CDR3. The CDR3 loop is CASSPRQGGSSYEQYF. CDR3 sequence (DNA): TGTGCCAGCAGCCCGAGACAGGGGGGGAGCTCCTACGAGCAGTACTTC. Drawing the rest from reference TRBV7-9 and TRBJ2-7, the complete variable domain is DTGVSQNPRHKITKRGQNVTFRCDPISEHNRLYWYRQTLGQGPEFLTYFQNEAQLEKSRLLSDRFSAERPKGSFSTLEIQRTEQGDSAMYLCASSPRQGGSSYEQYFGPGTRLTVT.

The chain recombines TRBV7-2 with TRBJ1-1; no firm D call. Germline CDR1 and CDR2: SGHTA and FQGNSA. This CDR3 spans 15 amino acids. The V gene lost 1 base and the J gene lost 1 base, with 10 bases spanning the gap. The CDR3 region has the DNA TGTGCCAGCAGCTTAGGTGGCGGCCCGAACACTGAAGCTTTCTTT. Its protein product is CASSLGGGPNTEAFF.

This chain connects TRBV5-5 to TRBJ1-2; TRBD1 matches at 11 bases. V was clipped by 4 bases and J by 8 bases; unmatched bases: 4. Per germline, CDR1 SGHKS and CDR2 YYEKEE (reference sequence). This CDR3 is built from 13 residues. The CDR3 DNA follows: TGTGCCAGCAGCATCAGGGACAGGGGGGGCTACACCTTC. This translates into CASSIRDRGGYTF.